Below, one TCR beta chain is given with its context. Antigen: not known. This specimen belongs to a study of post-analysis software for immune sequencing data. At the level of the study: The disease courses covered relapsing-remitting, secondary progressive and progressive-relapsing multiple sclerosis. Study results and caveats: The normalized Chao1 diversity of multiple sclerosis patients was significantly lower than that of controls. Patients used about 5 TRBV segments, including TRBV5-6, TRBV5-1 and TRBV20-1, more often than controls. Strong co-clustering by F measure linked samples that shared a preparation batch.

The CDR3 spans 16 residues. Trimming cost V 1 base and J 7 bases; bases outside gene matches: 9. Germline CDR1 MDHEN, CDR2 SYDVKM. The library was made from cDNA and included unique molecular identifiers. Each batch of roughly 0.95 to 10 million T cells produced some 450,000 cDNA molecules. TCRdb re-analysed the PCR reads in MiXCR, keeping a single row per CDR3 protein. The repertoire holds around 700,000 distinct CDR3 sequences, 59% seen once, with 11% in the top ten. The sample consisted of blood. The source is a girl aged 2 to 9 with multiple sclerosis. The chain joins TRBV28 to TRBJ2-1, with TRBD1 matching 8 bases. The chain's CDR3 is CASSLSGGGMSNEQFF. CDR3 nucleotide sequence: TGTGCCAGCAGTTTATCAGGGGGCGGGATGTCGAATGAGCAGTTCTTC.